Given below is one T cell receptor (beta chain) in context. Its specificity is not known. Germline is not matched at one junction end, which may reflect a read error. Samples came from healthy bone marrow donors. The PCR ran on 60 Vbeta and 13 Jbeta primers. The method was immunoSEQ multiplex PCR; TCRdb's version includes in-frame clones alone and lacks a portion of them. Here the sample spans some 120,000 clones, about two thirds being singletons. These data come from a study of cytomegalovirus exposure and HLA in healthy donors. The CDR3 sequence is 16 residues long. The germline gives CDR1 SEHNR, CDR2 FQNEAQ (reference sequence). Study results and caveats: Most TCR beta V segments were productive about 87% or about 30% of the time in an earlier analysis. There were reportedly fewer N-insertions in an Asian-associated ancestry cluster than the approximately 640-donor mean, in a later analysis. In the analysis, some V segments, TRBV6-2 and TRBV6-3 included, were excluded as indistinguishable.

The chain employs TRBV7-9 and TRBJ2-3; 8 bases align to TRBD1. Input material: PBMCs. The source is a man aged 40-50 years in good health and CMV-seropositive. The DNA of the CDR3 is TGTTCCAGCAGCTTAGGACCGACAGGGGACCCAGATACGCAGTATTTT. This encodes CSSSLGPTGDPDTQYF.